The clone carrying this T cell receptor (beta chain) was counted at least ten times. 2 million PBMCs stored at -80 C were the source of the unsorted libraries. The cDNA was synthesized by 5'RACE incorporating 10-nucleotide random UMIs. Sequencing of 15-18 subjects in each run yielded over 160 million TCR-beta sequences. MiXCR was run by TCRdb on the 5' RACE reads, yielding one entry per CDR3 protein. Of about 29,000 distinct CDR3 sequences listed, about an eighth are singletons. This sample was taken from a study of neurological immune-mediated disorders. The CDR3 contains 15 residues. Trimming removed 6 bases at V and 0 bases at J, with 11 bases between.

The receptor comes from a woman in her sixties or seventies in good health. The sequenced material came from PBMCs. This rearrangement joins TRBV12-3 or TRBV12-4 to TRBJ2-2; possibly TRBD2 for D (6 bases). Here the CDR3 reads CASSWGTSNTGELFF. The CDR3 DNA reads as TGTGCCAGCAGCTGGGGGACTTCGAACACCGGGGAGCTGTTTTTT.